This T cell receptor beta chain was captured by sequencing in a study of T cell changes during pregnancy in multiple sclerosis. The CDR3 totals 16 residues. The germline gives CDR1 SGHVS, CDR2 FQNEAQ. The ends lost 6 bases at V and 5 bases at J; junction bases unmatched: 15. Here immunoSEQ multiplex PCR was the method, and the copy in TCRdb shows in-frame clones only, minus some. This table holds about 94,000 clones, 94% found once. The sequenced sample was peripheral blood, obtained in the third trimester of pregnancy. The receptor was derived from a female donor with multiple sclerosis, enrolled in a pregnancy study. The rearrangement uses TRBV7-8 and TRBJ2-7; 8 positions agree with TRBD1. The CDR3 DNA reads TGTGCCAGCAGATTTAGGGTAGGGGACAGGCTGCACGAGCAGTACTTC. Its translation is CASRFRVGDRLHEQYF.